This T cell receptor beta chain was retrieved from a study of T cell repertoires in cytomegalovirus infection. The germline gives CDR1 SGHAT, CDR2 FQNNGV. This CDR3 is built from 16 residues. J lost 4 bases, V lost 5 bases, and 8 bases had no gene match. This clonotype was picked up one time. Its antigen is not identified. Using its own MiXCR run on the reads, TCRdb lists one record per CDR3 protein. The sample records hundreds of thousands of distinct CDR3 sequences, around 35% being singletons. Sample: cultured PBMCs, taken from culture after CMV antigen stimulation. This sequence joins TRBV11-2 and TRBJ2-1; 10 nucleotides line up with TRBD2. The origin of this receptor is a human donor in good health (CMV status not recorded). Some clones in this sample may be carry-over from other donors' samples. CDR3 residues: CASSGLLAGPYNEQFF. Here the CDR3 DNA reads TGTGCCAGCAGCGGATTACTAGCGGGACCTTACAATGAGCAGTTCTTC.